This TCR beta chain was identified in a study of blood T cells in healthy people across ages. In the study overall: With template switching, about one barcoded beta molecule was captured per two T cells.

About 10 milliliters of peripheral blood were drawn from each donor into EDTA-treated tubes. With a J-beta primer mix and a sample-barcoded 5' primer, a second PCR ran about 6 to 11 cycles. TCRdb processed the 5' RACE reads anew with MiXCR; each CDR3 protein has one entry. The sample lists 650,000 to 1,000,000 distinct CDR3 sequences; 35% to 40% were seen once. The CDR3 sequence is 16 residues long. The ends were cut back, 6 bases at V and 0 bases at J, with 15 bases in the middle. CDR1 MRHNA and CDR2 SNTAGT come from the germline V gene. The V and J genes are TRBV6-4 and TRBJ2-1, with D perhaps being TRBD1 or TRBD2 (6 bases each). The clonotype was recovered from a man aged 18 to 29 in good health. Sequenced sample: blood. The CDR3 loop is CASSRRGPSSYNEQFF. CDR3 nucleotide sequence: TGTGCCAGCAGCCGTCGGGGGCCGAGCTCCTACAATGAGCAGTTCTTC.